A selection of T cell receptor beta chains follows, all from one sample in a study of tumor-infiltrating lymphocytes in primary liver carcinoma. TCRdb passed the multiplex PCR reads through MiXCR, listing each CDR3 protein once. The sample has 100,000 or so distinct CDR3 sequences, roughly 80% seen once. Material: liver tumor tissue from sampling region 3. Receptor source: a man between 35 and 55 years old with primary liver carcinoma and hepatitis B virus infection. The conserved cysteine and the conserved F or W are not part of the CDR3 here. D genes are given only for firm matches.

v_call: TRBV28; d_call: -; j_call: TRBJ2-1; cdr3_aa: ASSLRRGWVNKQF
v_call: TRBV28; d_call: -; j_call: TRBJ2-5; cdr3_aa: ASKKEEGRRETHY
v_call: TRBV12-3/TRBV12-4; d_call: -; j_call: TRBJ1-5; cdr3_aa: ASSPRGGQPQH
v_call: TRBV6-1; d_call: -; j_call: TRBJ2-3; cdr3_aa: ASSEFPGHTNQTSTDTHY
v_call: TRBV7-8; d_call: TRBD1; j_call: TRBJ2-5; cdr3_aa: GSSRDRGIETQY
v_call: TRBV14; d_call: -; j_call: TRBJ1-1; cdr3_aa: ASSHRTVNTKAF
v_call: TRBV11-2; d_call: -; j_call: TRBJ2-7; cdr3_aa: ARSSNRSSYEQY
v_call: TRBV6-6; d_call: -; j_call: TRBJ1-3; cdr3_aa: TSGWDPGSGNTIY
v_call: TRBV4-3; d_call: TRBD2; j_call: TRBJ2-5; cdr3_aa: ASSQAVSGRAGETQY
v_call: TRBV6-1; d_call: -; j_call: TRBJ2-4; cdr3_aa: ASSGGPTRELKNIQY
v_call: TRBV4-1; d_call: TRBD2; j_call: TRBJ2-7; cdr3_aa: TSSRAGTSLGEQY
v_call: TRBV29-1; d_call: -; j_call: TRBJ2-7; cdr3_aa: SVELATYEQY
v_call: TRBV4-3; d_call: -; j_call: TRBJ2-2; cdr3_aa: ASSQSGGRALNTGEPF
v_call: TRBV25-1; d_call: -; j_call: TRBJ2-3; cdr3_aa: ASSEYGGEGTSDTQY
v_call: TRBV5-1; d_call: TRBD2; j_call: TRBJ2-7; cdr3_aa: PSSHRTSRSRHEQY
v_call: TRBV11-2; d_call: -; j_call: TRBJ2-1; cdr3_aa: ANSSAGEQF
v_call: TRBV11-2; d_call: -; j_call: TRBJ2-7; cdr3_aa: DSGTNRNSYEQY
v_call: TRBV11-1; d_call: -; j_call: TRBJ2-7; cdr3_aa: ASMGKRSYDHY
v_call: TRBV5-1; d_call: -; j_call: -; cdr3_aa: ASKEAPSYEQF
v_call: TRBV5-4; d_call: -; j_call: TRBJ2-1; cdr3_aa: ANTTGLMDNEQF
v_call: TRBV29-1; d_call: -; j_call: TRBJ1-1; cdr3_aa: SVGRTQNTEVF
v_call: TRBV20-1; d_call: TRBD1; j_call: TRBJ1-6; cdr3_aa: SAKGQNYNSPLH
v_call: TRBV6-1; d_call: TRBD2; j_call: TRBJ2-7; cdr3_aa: ASSVGGSADEQY
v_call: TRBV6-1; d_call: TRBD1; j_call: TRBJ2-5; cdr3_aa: ASSEVWGTGTQY
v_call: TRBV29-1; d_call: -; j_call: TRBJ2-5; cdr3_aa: NGMDGGETQY
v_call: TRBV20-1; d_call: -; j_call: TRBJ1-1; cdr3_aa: NAPTSGTEAF
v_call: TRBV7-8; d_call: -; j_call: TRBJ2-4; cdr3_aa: ANGVVDRGLAKNIQY
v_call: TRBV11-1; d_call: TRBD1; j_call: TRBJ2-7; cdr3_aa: AYRGKRSYERY
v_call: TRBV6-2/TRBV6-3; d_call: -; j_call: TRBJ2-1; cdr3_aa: ASNVRTREQF
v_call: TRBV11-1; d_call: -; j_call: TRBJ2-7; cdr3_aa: ASRGKRSYGQY
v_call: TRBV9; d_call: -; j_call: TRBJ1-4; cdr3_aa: ASSVQGANEKLF
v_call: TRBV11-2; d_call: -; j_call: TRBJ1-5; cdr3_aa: ARSLGNTGWAQPQH
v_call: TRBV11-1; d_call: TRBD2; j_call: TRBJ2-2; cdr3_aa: VSSDPSGANTGELS
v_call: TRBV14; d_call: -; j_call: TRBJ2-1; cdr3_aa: ASSQNLDTSEQF
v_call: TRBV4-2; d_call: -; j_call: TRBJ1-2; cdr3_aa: ASSPLEGNYGYT
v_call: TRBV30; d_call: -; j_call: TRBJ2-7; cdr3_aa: AWSGRAATNIYEHY
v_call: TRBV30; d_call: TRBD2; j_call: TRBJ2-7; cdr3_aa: AWSWTSGSYEQY
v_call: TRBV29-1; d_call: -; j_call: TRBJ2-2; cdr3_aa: SVAGLATTNTGELF
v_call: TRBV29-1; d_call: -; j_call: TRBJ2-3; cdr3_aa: SVEGGAGTDTQY
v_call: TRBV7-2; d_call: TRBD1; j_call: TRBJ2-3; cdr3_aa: TSSLGTGGTDTQY
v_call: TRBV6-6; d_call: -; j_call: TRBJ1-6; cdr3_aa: VNSSTGISPLH
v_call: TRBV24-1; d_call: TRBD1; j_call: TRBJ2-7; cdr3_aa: ATRWPGQGSYEQY
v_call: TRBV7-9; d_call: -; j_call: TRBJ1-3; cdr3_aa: ASSPPSRVSGNTIY
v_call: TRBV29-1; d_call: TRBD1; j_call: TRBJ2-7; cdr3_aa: SVVFSARYRGLLEQY
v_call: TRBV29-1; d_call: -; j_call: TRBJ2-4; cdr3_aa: SVGADPKNTQY
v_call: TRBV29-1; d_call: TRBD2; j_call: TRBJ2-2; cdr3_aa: SVSVAGGWTGELF
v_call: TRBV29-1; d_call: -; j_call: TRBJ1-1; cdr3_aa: SAGPGWGMNTDAF
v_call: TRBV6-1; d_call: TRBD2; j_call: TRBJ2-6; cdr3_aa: ASNGLAGSGANILT
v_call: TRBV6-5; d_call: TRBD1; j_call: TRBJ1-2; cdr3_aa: ASSKTGEDDYI
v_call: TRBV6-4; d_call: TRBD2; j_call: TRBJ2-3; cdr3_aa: ACGDSTSGSTDTQY
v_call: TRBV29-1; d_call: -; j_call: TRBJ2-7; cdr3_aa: SAITSGTGIPCEQY
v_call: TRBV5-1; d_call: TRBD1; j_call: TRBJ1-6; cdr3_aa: VSSDSLTGHNSPFH
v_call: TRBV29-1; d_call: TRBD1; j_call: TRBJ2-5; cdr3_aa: SVEGGTGDQETQY
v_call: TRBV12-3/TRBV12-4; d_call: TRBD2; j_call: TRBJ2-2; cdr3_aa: ASSPTASGRWGELF
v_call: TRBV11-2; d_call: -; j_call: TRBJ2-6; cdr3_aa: ANPAAALWTNVLT
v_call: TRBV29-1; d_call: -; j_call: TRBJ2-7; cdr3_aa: GVEDPRGNCYEQY
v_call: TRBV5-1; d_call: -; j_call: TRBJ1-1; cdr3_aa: ASNLRGDTEAF
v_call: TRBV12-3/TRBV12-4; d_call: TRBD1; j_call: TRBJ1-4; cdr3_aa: GGGGTGNRDGLF
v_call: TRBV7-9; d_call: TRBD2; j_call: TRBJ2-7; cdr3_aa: ASSQTSGSFCEQY
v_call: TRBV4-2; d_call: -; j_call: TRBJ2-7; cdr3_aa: ASCQGTDSKDYEQY